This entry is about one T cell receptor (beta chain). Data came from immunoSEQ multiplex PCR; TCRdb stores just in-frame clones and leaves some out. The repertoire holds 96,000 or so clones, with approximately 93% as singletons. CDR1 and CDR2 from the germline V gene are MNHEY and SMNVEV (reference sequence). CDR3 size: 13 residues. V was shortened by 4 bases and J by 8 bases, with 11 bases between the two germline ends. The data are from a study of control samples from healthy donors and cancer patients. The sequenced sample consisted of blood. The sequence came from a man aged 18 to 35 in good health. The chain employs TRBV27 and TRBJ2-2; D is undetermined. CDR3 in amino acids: CASSSPSEGELFF. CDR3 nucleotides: TGTGCCAGCAGTTCCCCCTCCGAGGGGGAGCTGTTTTTT.